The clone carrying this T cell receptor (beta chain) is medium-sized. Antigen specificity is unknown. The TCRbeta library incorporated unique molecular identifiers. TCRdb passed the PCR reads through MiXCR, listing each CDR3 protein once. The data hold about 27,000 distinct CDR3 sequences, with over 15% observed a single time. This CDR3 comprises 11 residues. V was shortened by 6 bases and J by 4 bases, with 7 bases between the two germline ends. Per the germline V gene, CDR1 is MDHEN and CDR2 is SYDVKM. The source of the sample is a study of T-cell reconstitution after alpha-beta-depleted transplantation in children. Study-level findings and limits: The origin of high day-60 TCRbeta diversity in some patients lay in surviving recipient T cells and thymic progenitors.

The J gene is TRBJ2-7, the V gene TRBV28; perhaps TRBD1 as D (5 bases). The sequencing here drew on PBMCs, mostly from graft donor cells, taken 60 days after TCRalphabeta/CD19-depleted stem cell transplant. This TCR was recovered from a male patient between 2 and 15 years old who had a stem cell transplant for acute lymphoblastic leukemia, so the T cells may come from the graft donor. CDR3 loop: CASSRAYEQYF. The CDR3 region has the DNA TGTGCCAGCAGCAGGGCGTACGAGCAGTACTTC.